A selection of T cell receptor beta chains follows, all from one sample in a study of OX40 agonist ivuxolimab in advanced cancers. The protocol was immunoSEQ multiplex PCR, while the TCRdb copy is restricted to in-frame clones and leaves out a portion. Seen here are roughly 64,000 clones, less than 95% observed once, and the top ten hold less than 6%. The sequencing here drew on CD4+ or CD8+ T cells sorted from blood, taken in a trial of the OX40 agonist ivuxolimab. These receptor sequences come from an adult with an advanced solid tumor such as melanoma, head and neck, liver or kidney cancer. CDR3s include the opening cysteine and the closing phenylalanine or tryptophan. Each record gives: J gene, V gene, CDR3 length, CDR3 protein.

TRBJ1-2,TRBV18,14,CASSPRDRLFGYTF
TRBJ2-1,TRBV15,15,CATSRDPSGSNEQFF
TRBJ1-1,TRBV19,12,CASSMRQGEAFF
TRBJ1-4,TRBV28,15,CASSLPDATNEKLFF
TRBJ2-2,TRBV5-6,15,CASSRAVVGVGELFF
TRBJ2-1,TRBV7-2,14,CASSRIAGGPAQFF
TRBJ2-1,TRBV9,13,CASSVSDYNEQFF
TRBJ2-7,TRBV5-1,17,CASSLGAADSGAYEQYF
TRBJ1-1,TRBV18,13,CASSAGVNTEAFF
TRBJ2-3,TRBV6-1,15,CASNPGELFTDTQYF
TRBJ1-4,TRBV2,10,CASSDEKLFF
TRBJ2-5,TRBV20-1,10,CSAERETQYF
TRBJ2-6,TRBV11-2,15,CASRGLVSGANVLTF
TRBJ2-7,TRBV28,12,CASTGQPYEQYF
TRBJ1-1,TRBV2,12,CASTGMNTEAFF
TRBJ2-1,TRBV7-3,17,CASSYAPGHGSDNEQFF
TRBJ2-7,TRBV6-5,14,CASSRSRAAYEQYF
TRBJ2-7,TRBV20-1,11,CSASGVGEQYF
TRBJ2-2,TRBV29-1,13,CSVDWGAPGELFF
TRBJ2-5,TRBV14,14,CASKMRGAEETQYF
TRBJ2-2,TRBV7-3,17,CASSLSFGVGGPRELFF
TRBJ2-1,TRBV5-1,13,CASKGQSNFEQFF
TRBJ1-1,TRBV18,13,CASSLQGADEAFF
TRBJ2-2,TRBV5-1,13,CASSKEAAGELFF
TRBJ1-4,TRBV19,14,CASSTDRGDEKLFF
TRBJ1-1,TRBV15,14,CATSKGQGSAEAFF
TRBJ2-2,TRBV19,13,CASIFQGVGELFF
TRBJ2-7,TRBV18,14,CASSPQDGAYEQYF
TRBJ2-5,TRBV5-1,13,CASSGDNQETQYF
TRBJ2-1,TRBV6-5,13,CASKPNSYNEQFF
TRBJ2-6,TRBV19,16,CASSSQGAPGANVLTF
TRBJ1-1,TRBV18,15,CASSPLNWENTEAFF
TRBJ2-7,TRBV30,11,CAWVDSYEQYF
TRBJ2-5,TRBV15,16,CATSRGGQGGLETQYF
TRBJ2-7,TRBV18,13,CASLEREGYEQYF
TRBJ1-3,TRBV6-5,16,CASSYSQGPRGNTIYF
TRBJ2-7,TRBV7-6,13,CASSFQGASEQYF
TRBJ2-1,TRBV28,15,CASSLPPVGVNEQFF
TRBJ2-5,TRBV7-3,15,CASSLTGTGGETQYF
TRBJ2-1,TRBV12-5,15,CASGSTGQGYNEQFF
TRBJ2-3,TRBV28,15,CASSLGGRYSDTQYF
TRBJ2-1,TRBV15,17,CATSPGGLPSSYNEQFF
TRBJ2-1,TRBV5-4,15,CASTPGGGGNNEQFF
TRBJ1-2,TRBV6-6,16,CASTFGGEVYRDGYTF
TRBJ2-7,TRBV30,12,CAWSGVRDEQYF
TRBJ2-5,TRBV28,12,CASSSYQETQYF
TRBJ2-3,TRBV19,12,CASSMRGATQYF
TRBJ2-5,TRBV19,15,CASSPVGLAQETQYF
TRBJ1-6,TRBV6-6,13,CASSQREQSPLHF
TRBJ2-7,TRBV7-9,16,CASSLDGTSGSYEQYF
TRBJ2-3,TRBV10-1,15,CASSDFRGGTDTQYF
TRBJ1-1,TRBV18,13,CASSQGLNTEAFF
TRBJ2-7,TRBV2,13,CASSRDTSYEQYF